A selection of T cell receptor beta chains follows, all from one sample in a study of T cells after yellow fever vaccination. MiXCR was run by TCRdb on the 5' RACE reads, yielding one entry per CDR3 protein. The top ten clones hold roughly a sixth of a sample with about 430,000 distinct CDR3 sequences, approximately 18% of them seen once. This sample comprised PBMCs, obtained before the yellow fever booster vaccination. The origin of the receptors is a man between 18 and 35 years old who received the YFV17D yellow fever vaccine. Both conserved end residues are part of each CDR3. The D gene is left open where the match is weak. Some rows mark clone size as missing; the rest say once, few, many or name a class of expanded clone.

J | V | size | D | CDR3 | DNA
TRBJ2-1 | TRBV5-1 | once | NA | CASRIGADNEQFF | TGCGCCAGCAGAATTGGGGCCGACAATGAGCAGTTCTTC
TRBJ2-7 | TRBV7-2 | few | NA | CASSFREGEQYF | TGTGCCAGCAGCTTCCGGGAAGGGGAGCAGTACTTC
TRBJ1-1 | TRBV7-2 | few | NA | CASSNYGLGTEAFF | TGTGCCAGCAGCAACTACGGGTTGGGCACTGAAGCTTTCTTT
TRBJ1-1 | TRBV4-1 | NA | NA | CASSQGSMNTEAFF | TGCGCCAGCAGCCAAGGAAGCATGAACACTGAAGCTTTCTTT
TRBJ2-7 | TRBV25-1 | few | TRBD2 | CASNLAGGRDEQYF | TGTGCCAGCAATTTGGCGGGGGGCCGCGACGAGCAGTACTTC
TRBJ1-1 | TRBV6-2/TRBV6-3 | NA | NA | CASSYAGTFEAFF | TGTGCCAGCAGTTACGCCGGGACGTTTGAAGCTTTCTTT
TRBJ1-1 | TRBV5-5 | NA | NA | CASSLGSMEAFF | TGTGCCAGCAGCTTGGGGAGCATGGAGGCTTTCTTT
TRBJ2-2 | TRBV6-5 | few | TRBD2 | CASSFTSVGGELFF | TGTGCCAGCAGCTTCACTAGCGTTGGCGGGGAGCTGTTTTTT
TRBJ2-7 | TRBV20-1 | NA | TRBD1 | CSARGDSSYEQYF | TGCAGTGCTAGGGGGGACAGCTCCTACGAGCAGTACTTC
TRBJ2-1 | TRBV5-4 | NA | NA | CASSFGVGLYNEQFF | TGTGCCAGCAGCTTCGGAGTGGGCCTCTACAATGAGCAGTTCTTC
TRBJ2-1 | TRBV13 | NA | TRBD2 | CASSLGASGGYYNEQFF | TGTGCCAGCAGCTTAGGGGCTAGCGGGGGATATTACAATGAGCAGTTCTTC
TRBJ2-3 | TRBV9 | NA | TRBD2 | CASSLGTSLSTDTQYF | TGTGCCAGCAGCCTAGGGACTAGCCTGAGTACAGATACGCAGTATTTT